A selection of T cell receptor beta chains follows, all from one sample in a study of T cell responses to AZD1222 COVID-19 vaccine. The table came from immunoSEQ multiplex PCR; TCRdb's copy has only in-frame clones and leaves some out. Of about 140,000 clones in the sample, around 90% were seen once. The specimen comprised peripheral blood, sampled 28 days after the second dose of the MenACWY control vaccine. The receptors were sampled from an adult who received the MenACWY meningococcal vaccine as a control. Each CDR3 is given with its conserved first and last residue. D genes are given only for firm matches. Clone size is not always given. Where it is, it says once, few, many or a class for expanded clones.

clone size | D gene | J gene | V gene | CDR3 protein | CDR3 DNA
. | TRBD2 | TRBJ2-7 | TRBV6-5 | CASRYLSGSRYEQYF | TGTGCCAGCAGATACCTTAGCGGGAGTCGCTACGAGCAGTACTTC
once | TRBD1 | TRBJ1-4 | TRBV6-5 | CASSSRQGGEKLFF | TGTGCCAGCAGTTCACGACAGGGGGGGGAAAAACTGTTTTTT
. | . | TRBJ2-7 | TRBV6-5 | CASSYRGYEQYF | TGTGCCAGCAGTTACCGGGGCTACGAGCAGTACTTC
. | . | TRBJ1-4 | TRBV2 | CASAGGVGEKLFF | TGTGCCAGCGCCGGGGGGGTGGGAGAAAAACTGTTTTTT
few | TRBD1 | TRBJ2-3 | TRBV28 | CASSGTGFSTDTQYF | TGTGCCAGCAGTGGGACAGGGTTCTCCACAGATACGCAGTATTTT
. | . | TRBJ2-3 | TRBV6-5 | CASRVRGITDTQYF | TGTGCCAGCAGGGTGCGCGGTATCACAGATACGCAGTATTTT
. | TRBD2 | TRBJ2-3 | TRBV3-1/TRBV3-2 | CASSHNSGGSYTDTQYF | TGTGCCAGCAGCCACAACAGCGGGGGGTCGTACACAGATACGCAGTATTTT
. | . | TRBJ1-2 | TRBV7-9 | CASSLDTNYGYTF | TGTGCCAGCAGCTTAGACACCAACTATGGCTACACCTTC
. | . | TRBJ2-1 | TRBV9 | CASSYGLASYNEQFF | TGTGCCAGCAGCTATGGACTGGCCTCCTACAATGAGCAGTTCTTC
. | TRBD1 | TRBJ2-5 | TRBV6-5 | CASRPGQRETQYF | TGTGCCAGCAGACCGGGACAGAGAGAGACCCAGTACTTC
. | TRBD2 | TRBJ2-1 | TRBV27 | CASSPGTSYNEQFF | TGTGCCAGCAGTCCCGGGACTAGCTACAATGAGCAGTTCTTC
. | TRBD1 | TRBJ1-1 | TRBV5-1 | CASSLGTGGYTEAFF | TGCGCCAGCAGCTTAGGGACAGGGGGCTACACTGAAGCTTTCTTT
few | . | TRBJ2-2 | TRBV3-1/TRBV3-2 | CASSPGIGTGELFF | TGTGCCAGTTCGCCGGGGATAGGCACCGGGGAGCTGTTTTTT
. | . | TRBJ1-2 | TRBV2 | CASSQGPAGGYTF | TGTGCCAGCAGTCAGGGGCCGGCGGGTGGCTACACCTTC
. | TRBD1 | TRBJ1-6 | TRBV18 | CASSPEGANSPLHF | TGTGCCAGCTCACCAGAGGGGGCGAATTCACCCCTCCACTTT
. | TRBD1 | TRBJ2-3 | TRBV27 | CASSGNYRGITDTQYF | TGTGCCAGCAGTGGAAATTACAGGGGGATCACAGATACGCAGTATTTT
. | . | TRBJ2-7 | TRBV5-6 | CASSLGAEVWQYF | TGTGCCAGCAGCTTGGGAGCGGAGGTGTGGCAGTACTTC
once | TRBD2 | TRBJ2-7 | TRBV4-3 | CASSQGASGRYEQYF | TGCGCCAGCAGCCAAGGGGCTAGCGGGAGGTACGAGCAGTACTTC
. | TRBD2 | TRBJ2-1 | TRBV5-4 | CASSPPASGSIWSYNEQFF | TGTGCCAGCAGCCCCCCCGCTAGCGGGAGTATTTGGTCCTACAATGAGCAGTTCTTC
. | TRBD1 | TRBJ2-7 | TRBV7-2 | CASSPAGAGGFGEQYF | TGTGCCAGCAGTCCTGCGGGCGCAGGGGGCTTCGGGGAGCAGTACTTC
. | TRBD2 | TRBJ2-5 | TRBV7-3 | CASSVAGTSGETQYF | TGTGCCAGCAGCGTCGCCGGGACTAGCGGAGAGACCCAGTACTTC
. | . | TRBJ2-2 | TRBV5-4 | CASSLGGKYTGELFF | TGTGCCAGCAGCTTGGGGGGGAAGTACACCGGGGAGCTGTTTTTT
. | . | TRBJ2-7 | TRBV2 | CASSETTAMLQYF | TGTGCCAGCAGTGAAACGACAGCGATGCTTCAGTACTTC
once | . | TRBJ2-3 | TRBV3-1/TRBV3-2 | CASSQGGGVRPDTQYF | TGTGCCAGCAGCCAAGGTGGGGGAGTCCGCCCAGATACGCAGTATTTT
. | TRBD1 | TRBJ2-7 | TRBV7-2 | CASRTGQGSFHEQYF | TGTGCCAGCAGAACGGGACAGGGTAGTTTCCACGAGCAGTACTTC
. | . | TRBJ1-5 | TRBV15 | CATSREGSNQPQHF | TGTGCCACCAGCAGGGAAGGCAGCAATCAGCCCCAGCATTTT
. | TRBD1 | TRBJ1-2 | TRBV19 | CASSMGTGYGNGYTF | TGTGCCAGTAGTATGGGGACAGGGTACGGAAATGGCTACACCTTC